The clone carrying this TCR beta chain was seen only a few times. Its antigen is not known. In the PCR, 60 Vbeta and 13 Jbeta primers were used. TCRdb's table, derived via immunoSEQ multiplex PCR, lists solely in-frame clones and lacks some. The sample lists some 130,000 clones, 60% to 80% seen once, with over 0.8% in the top ten. These data originate in a study of cytomegalovirus exposure and HLA in healthy donors. The V gene lost 0 bases and the J gene lost 1 base, with 13 bases spanning the gap. This CDR3 has 17 residues. The germline V gene has CDR1 SGHDT and CDR2 YYEEEE. The study's findings and limits: With high specificity and sensitivity, the classifier reportedly diagnosed cytomegalovirus status. In a later analysis, TCR beta V- and J-gene trimming was associated with a missense DCLRE1C variant. The study designated 150 or so TCR beta chains cytomegalovirus-associated. TCR beta sequences reportedly predicted most subjects' HLA-A and HLA-B alleles accurately.

The TCR originated in a woman in her sixties in good health and CMV-seronegative. Sequencing was done on a sample of PBMCs. The chain links TRBV5-6 to TRBJ2-2; no reliable D call. The CDR3 here is CASSLDSAGLNTGELFF. CDR3 nucleotides: TGTGCCAGCAGCTTGGATTCGGCAGGCCTGAACACCGGGGAGCTGTTTTTT.